This passage covers 27 T cell receptor beta chains from one sample sequenced in a study of shared clonotypes between healthy human individuals. Clones were read by immunoSEQ multiplex PCR, and TCRdb kept only the in-frame ones, dropping some. The sample consists of 550,000 to 750,000 clones, roughly 95% of them appearing once. CD45RO negativity and positive selection for CCR7 defined naive CD8 cells, a population that excluded terminally differentiated effector memory CD45RA+ cells. Sequencing was performed on naive CD8+ T cells sorted from blood. The source is a woman aged 30 to 39 in good health.

This chain links TRBV28 with TRBJ2-7; D not resolved. The CDR3 covers 14 residues. Germline V gene sequence: CDR1 MDHEN, CDR2 SYDVKM. V was cut by 3 bases and J by 1 base, with 10 bases left in between. CDR3 sequence: CASSFLTESYEQYF. The CDR3 DNA follows: TGTGCCAGCAGTTTCCTTACGGAATCCTACGAGCAGTACTTC.

J is TRBJ2-7 and V is TRBV6-5; 7 bases align to TRBD2. The CDR3 length is 15 residues. Germline values: CDR1 MNHEY, CDR2 SVGAGI. V gave up 5 bases and J gave up 2 bases; unmatched junction bases: 9. The CDR3 reads CASSPTSLQTYEQYF. CDR3 coding DNA: TGTGCCAGCAGTCCGACTAGCCTACAAACCTACGAGCAGTACTTC.

This chain connects TRBV20-1 to TRBJ2-7; no firm D call. This CDR3 is 11 amino acids long. Germline CDR1 is DFQATT and CDR2 is SNEGSKA (reference sequence). V was clipped by 3 bases and J by 2 bases, with 5 bases between them. The DNA of the CDR3 is TGCAGTGCTAGCAGCGCCTACGAGCAGTACTTC. This codes for CSASSAYEQYF.

The CDR3 spells CASSNADQGYGYTF. The DNA for the CDR3 is TGTGCCAGCAGCAACGCCGACCAAGGCTATGGCTACACCTTC. The chain joins TRBV13 to TRBJ1-2, with no clear D. CDR1 and CDR2 (germline): PRHDT, FYEKMQ (reference sequence). Deletions cut 5 bases from V and 4 bases from J, with 14 bases between. The CDR3 has 14 amino acids.

V is TRBV5-6 and J is TRBJ2-1; 7 bases map to TRBD1. Germline loops: CDR1 SGHDT, CDR2 YYEEEE. V dropped 6 bases and J dropped 8; count of bases not matched to a gene: 20. This CDR3 comprises 17 residues. The CDR3 loop is CASTSKTGQLIWDEQFF. CDR3 coding DNA: TGTGCCAGCACCTCAAAAACGGGACAGTTGATTTGGGATGAGCAGTTCTTC.

V gene TRBV28 combines with J gene TRBJ2-7; D may be TRBD1 or TRBD2 (5 bases each). The CDR3 covers 14 residues. The germline V gene encodes CDR1 MDHEN and CDR2 SYDVKM. V was pared by 4 bases and J by 9 bases, with 19 bases between. CDR3 coding DNA: TGTGCCAGCAGTTCAATCCGGGACCCGTGGTGGCAGTACTTC. Its translation is CASSSIRDPWWQYF.

The chain joins TRBV2 to TRBJ2-1; a possible D gene is TRBD1 (6 bases). Trimming removed 7 bases from V and 5 bases from J, with 15 bases in between. The germline V gene has CDR1 SNHLY and CDR2 FYNNEI. The CDR3 runs to 14 residues. Here the CDR3 reads CASIYQGKNNEQFF. CDR3 nucleotides: TGTGCCAGCATATACCAGGGGAAAAACAATGAGCAGTTCTTC.

The chain joins TRBV10-3 to TRBJ2-7; 10 positions agree with TRBD2. V was clipped by 0 bases and J by 0 bases; unmatched bases: 2. The CDR3 has 16 residues. Germline values: CDR1 ENHRY, CDR2 SYGVKD. CDR3 protein: CAISESIAGGSYEQYF. CDR3 DNA sequence: TGTGCCATCAGTGAGTCGATAGCGGGAGGCTCCTACGAGCAGTACTTC.

The rearrangement joins TRBV4-1 to TRBJ2-3; TRBD1 aligns across 7 bases. The V segment lost 7 bases and the J segment 3 bases; nucleotides outside the gene matches: 13. The CDR3 has 16 residues. Germline V lookup: CDR1 MGHRA, CDR2 YSYEKL. CDR3 sequence: CASTQRQGLLTDTQYF. Written as DNA, the CDR3 is TGCGCCAGCACACAAAGACAGGGTCTTTTGACAGATACGCAGTATTTT.

V gene TRBV21-1 combines with J gene TRBJ2-7. TRBV21-1 is recorded as a pseudogene. This CDR3 has 14 amino acids. Written as DNA, the CDR3 is TGTGCCAGCAGCCCTCGGGTGGGCTCGTACGAGCAGTACTTC. Protein product: CASSPRVGSYEQYF.

J is TRBJ2-1 and V is TRBV27; the match to TRBD2 covers 10 bases. The junction had 12 bases not matched to a gene; V was cut back by 6 bases and J by 7 bases. In germline, CDR1 is MNHEY, CDR2 SMNVEV (reference sequence). This CDR3 region has 16 residues. CDR3 in amino acids: CASSRIKAGGHNEQFF. CDR3 DNA: TGTGCCAGCAGCCGCATTAAAGCGGGAGGGCATAATGAGCAGTTCTTC.

This clone was seen once. The chain has TRBV7-2 and TRBJ2-7; D is perhaps TRBD1 (6 bases). CDR3 length: 18 residues. Per germline, CDR1 SGHTA and CDR2 FQGNSA. The V and J ends lost 0 bases and 4 bases respectively, with 22 bases between them. CDR3 coding DNA: TGTGCCAGCAGCTTAGCGACGATTGGGGGCGAAGCCGTTTACGAGCAGTACTTC. Amino acids: CASSLATIGGEAVYEQYF.

The V gene is TRBV28, the J gene TRBJ1-2, with D unclear. V was clipped by 5 bases and J by 6 bases, with 19 bases between them. This CDR3 contains 15 residues. Germline assignment: CDR1 MDHEN and CDR2 SYDVKM. CDR3 region: CASSPLLPGPDGYTF. The CDR3 DNA is TGTGCCAGCAGTCCCTTGCTCCCGGGTCCGGATGGCTACACCTTC.

A word on this clone: Additional DNA sequences in this sample encode the identical CDR3. V gene TRBV28 combines with J gene TRBJ2-1; no reliable D call. CDR3 length: 10 residues. CDR1 is MDHEN and CDR2 is SYDVKM in the germline V gene. Trimming took off 8 bases at V and 4 bases at J, with 3 bases between the two ends. Here the CDR3 reads CASRYNEQFF. The CDR3, as DNA: TGTGCCAGCCGTTACAATGAGCAGTTCTTC.

The chain combines TRBV28 with TRBJ1-3, with 7 bases fitting TRBD1. After removal of 10 bases from V and 7 bases from J, the junction contained 25 bases not matched to a gene. Germline V gene data show CDR1 as MDHEN and CDR2 as SYDVKM. The length of the CDR3 is 18 residues. In DNA, the CDR3 is TGTGCCATCTCCCCCCGGGACAGAGACTGGGTTGGGAGGAACACCATATATTTT. This encodes CAISPRDRDWVGRNTIYF.

This sequence joins TRBV13 and TRBJ2-2, with D unresolved. The CDR3 loop spans 13 amino acids. Trimming stripped 2 bases from V and 2 bases from J, with 3 bases between. CDR1 is PRHDT, CDR2 FYEKMQ, per germline (reference sequence). CDR3 sequence: CASSLRNTGELFF. CDR3 nucleotide sequence: TGTGCCAGCAGCTTACGAAACACCGGGGAGCTGTTTTTT.

The CDR3 sequence: CASSFAGSGELFF. In DNA form, the CDR3 reads TGTGCCAGCAGCTTTGCGGGTTCCGGGGAGCTGTTTTTT. The chain is built from TRBV11-2 and TRBJ2-2; a possible D gene is TRBD2 (5 bases). The length of the CDR3 is 13 residues. Germline V gene lookup returns CDR1 SGHAT and CDR2 FQNNGV. Trimming pared 3 bases from V and 6 bases from J, leaving 8 bases between. Combining the CDR3 with reference TRBV11-2 and TRBJ2-2 gives the whole variable domain EAGVAQSPRYKIIEKRQSVAFWCNPISGHATLYWYQQILGQGPKLLIQFQNNGVVDDSQLPKDRFSAERLKGVDSTLKIQPAKLEDSAVYLCASSFAGSGELFFGEGSRLTVL.

V and J are TRBV13 and TRBJ2-7; 9 nucleotides align to TRBD2. The CDR3 has 14 amino acids. Germline CDR1 and CDR2: PRHDT and FYEKMQ (reference sequence). V gave up 4 bases and J gave up 4 bases; unmatched junction bases: 5. This chain's CDR3 is CASSSSGNNYEQYF. CDR3 coding DNA: TGTGCCAGCAGCTCTAGCGGGAATAATTACGAGCAGTACTTC. Complete variable domain (other parts from reference TRBV13 and TRBJ2-7): AAGVIQSPRHLIKEKRETATLKCYPIPRHDTVYWYQQGPGQDPQFLISFYEKMQSDKGSIPDRFSAQQFSDYHSELNMSSLELGDSALYFCASSSSGNNYEQYFGPGTRLTVT.

Note on this clone: At the DNA level, this CDR3 is encoded by other sequences in the same sample as well. This chain uses TRBV19 with TRBJ1-1; the D gene is possibly TRBD1 (6 bases). V was trimmed by 5 bases and J by 4 bases, leaving 8 bases between them. The CDR3 length is 12 residues. The germline V gene encodes CDR1 LNHDA and CDR2 SQIVND (reference sequence). This CDR3 reads CASSVGGTEAFF. The CDR3 region has the DNA TGTGCCAGTAGTGTAGGGGGCACTGAAGCTTTCTTT. The full variable domain, rest sourced from reference TRBV19 and TRBJ1-1, is DGGITQSPKYLFRKEGQNVTLSCEQNLNHDAMYWYRQDPGQGLRLIYYSQIVNDFQKGDIAEGYSVSREKKESFPLTVTSAQKNPTAFYLCASSVGGTEAFFGQGTRLTVV.

V and J are TRBV4-1 and TRBJ2-3; D may be TRBD1 (5 bases). CDR1 and CDR2 (germline): MGHRA, YSYEKL. V gave up 4 bases and J gave up 15 bases, with 17 bases separating them. The CDR3 totals 12 residues. CDR3 in amino acids: CASSLPRGPLYF. As DNA, the CDR3 is TGCGCCAGCAGCCTCCCTAGGGGCCCCCTTTATTTT.

The count of this clone is one. The genes are TRBV6-6 and TRBJ1-2, with 9 bases aligning to TRBD1. This CDR3 spans 16 amino acids. The junction had 11 bases not matched to a gene; V was cut back by 5 bases and J by 4 bases. In germline, CDR1 is MNHNY, CDR2 SVGAGI (reference sequence). The chain's CDR3 is CASSPNIQGAGYGYTF. CDR3 DNA sequence: TGTGCCAGCAGTCCTAATATACAGGGGGCAGGCTATGGCTACACCTTC.

This chain uses TRBV19 with TRBJ1-6; D call uncertain. Germline CDR1 and CDR2: LNHDA and SQIVND (reference sequence). The CDR3 spans 13 residues. V lost 3 bases, J lost 7 bases, and 7 bases lay in between. This CDR3 is CASSIQANSPLHF. Written as DNA, the CDR3 is TGTGCCAGTAGTATTCAGGCCAATTCACCCCTCCACTTT.

The V call is TRBV5-1, the J call TRBJ2-3, with TRBD1 identical over 9 bases. The germline CDR1 and CDR2 sequences are SGHRS and YFSETQ. J was trimmed by 2 bases and V by 7 bases; bases with no gene match: 2. The CDR3 totals 13 residues. The CDR3 DNA sequence: TGCGCCAGCGGGACAGGGAACACAGATACGCAGTATTTT. Translating it yields CASGTGNTDTQYF.

The chain combines TRBV19 with TRBJ2-2; D is uncertain. The CDR3 totals 15 residues. Germline V lookup: CDR1 LNHDA, CDR2 SQIVND (reference sequence). Between the trimmed V and J ends, which lost 2 bases and 5 bases, there was a span of 12 bases. Here the CDR3 reads CASSIFGLVTGELFF. CDR3 sequence (DNA): TGTGCCAGTAGTATATTTGGGCTGGTAACCGGGGAGCTGTTTTTT.

The chain employs TRBV4-2 and TRBJ1-2; D is unresolved. The CDR3 is 13 residues long. V was trimmed by 1 base and J by 5 bases, leaving 8 bases between them. Germline V gives CDR1 LGHNA, CDR2 YNFKEQ. CDR3 DNA: TGTGCCAGCAGCCAAGTCCTGTATTATGGCTACACCTTC. This sequence encodes CASSQVLYYGYTF.

This chain uses TRBV28 with TRBJ2-5; D is possibly TRBD2 (5 bases). CDR1 is MDHEN and CDR2 is SYDVKM in the germline V gene. The CDR3 length is 16 residues. The V and J ends lost 3 bases and 1 base respectively, with 15 bases between them. CDR3 nucleotide sequence: TGTGCCAGCAGTTTGAAGGCGGGCGGCTTCCAAGAGACCCAGTACTTC. It specifies CASSLKAGGFQETQYF.

V is TRBV21-1 and J is TRBJ2-7; the D call in the table, TRBD2, was not verified against the DNA. TRBV21-1 is given as a pseudogene. The CDR3 sequence is 11 residues long. CDR3 residues: CASSTSGEQYF. For the CDR3, the DNA is TGTGCCAGCAGCACCTCGGGAGAGCAGTACTTC.